The rows below give T cell receptor beta chains drawn from one sample of a study of blood T cell repertoires in COVID-19. This table comes from immunoSEQ multiplex PCR, and its TCRdb copy is limited to in-frame clones, with some not included. This table has 180,000 or so clones, about 86% appearing once. Sequencing was performed on peripheral blood. These receptors came from a man between 18 and 35 years old with acute or convalescent COVID-19. CDR3s include the opening cysteine and the closing phenylalanine or tryptophan. A D gene is named only where the DNA matches it firmly. The listing skips clone size in some rows; elsewhere it reads once, few, many or a size class.

CDR3,DNA,D,J,size,V
CASSYTGGGFGAFF,TGTGCCAGCAGCTACACAGGGGGCGGTTTCGGAGCTTTCTTT,TRBD1,TRBJ1-1,-,TRBV6-5
CASSSSLAGNSYNEQFF,TGTGCCAGCAGCTCTAGTTTGGCGGGAAACTCCTACAATGAGCAGTTCTTC,-,TRBJ2-1,-,TRBV7-9
CASSAGNNQPQHF,TGTGCCAGCAGCGCAGGGAACAATCAGCCCCAGCATTTT,-,TRBJ1-5,-,TRBV9
CASSARGTGGGEKLFF,TGTGCCAGCAGCGCACGAGGGACAGGGGGCGGTGAAAAACTGTTTTTT,TRBD1,TRBJ1-4,-,TRBV13
CASSHNDRDWGTDTQYF,TGCGCCAGCAGCCATAACGACAGGGACTGGGGCACAGATACGCAGTATTTT,-,TRBJ2-3,once,TRBV4-1
CASSFRGGQPQHF,TGTGCCAGCAGTTTCCGGGGAGGCCAGCCCCAGCATTTT,-,TRBJ1-5,once,TRBV28
CASRGDTEAFF,TGCGCCAGCAGAGGGGACACTGAAGCTTTCTTT,-,TRBJ1-1,-,TRBV5-1
CASMSIINEQFF,TGTGCCAGCATGAGTATCATCAATGAGCAGTTCTTC,-,TRBJ2-1,-,TRBV3-1/TRBV3-2
CASILQGAGNYGYTF,TGTGCCAGCATCCTGCAGGGGGCGGGAAACTATGGCTACACCTTC,TRBD1,TRBJ1-2,-,TRBV6-5
CASSEGQEGKPQHF,TGTGCCAGCAGTGAAGGGCAGGAAGGAAAGCCCCAGCATTTT,-,TRBJ1-5,-,TRBV6-1
CATSAWDRVGSDTQYF,TGTGCCACCAGTGCCTGGGACAGGGTAGGGTCAGATACGCAGTATTTT,TRBD1,TRBJ2-3,-,TRBV24-1
CASSYGPPRTLFF,TGTGCCAGCAGTTATGGGCCCCCCCGTACACTGTTTTTT,-,TRBJ1-4,-,TRBV28
CSGGSPGELFF,TGCAGCGGAGGGTCACCCGGGGAGCTGTTTTTT,-,TRBJ2-2,few,TRBV29-1
CSVVEGLTGELFF,TGCAGCGTTGTTGAGGGACTCACCGGGGAGCTGTTTTTT,-,TRBJ2-2,once,TRBV29-1
CASSVGSVLGEKLFF,TGTGCCAGCAGCGTAGGTTCGGTTCTTGGTGAAAAACTGTTTTTT,-,TRBJ1-4,-,TRBV9
CASSEQGGKETQYF,TGCGCCAGCAGTGAGCAGGGTGGGAAAGAGACCCAGTACTTC,-,TRBJ2-5,-,TRBV10-2
CASRHSGGHYTGELFF,TGTGCCAGCAGACACAGCGGGGGGCATTACACCGGGGAGCTGTTTTTT,TRBD2,TRBJ2-2,-,TRBV9
CAWAGLAVEQFF,TGTGCCTGGGCCGGACTAGCAGTTGAGCAGTTCTTC,TRBD2,TRBJ2-1,-,TRBV30
CAWVSAGGYGYTF,TGTGCCTGGGTGAGCGCCGGGGGCTATGGCTACACCTTC,-,TRBJ1-2,-,TRBV30
CASSSRRVNYGYTF,TGTGCCAGCAGCTCCCGCCGAGTGAACTATGGCTACACCTTC,-,TRBJ1-2,-,TRBV7-2
CASTTGGGKQYF,TGTGCCAGCACCACCGGGGGGGGAAAGCAGTACTTC,TRBD2,TRBJ2-7,-,TRBV6-5
CASRTWGGMETQYF,TGTGCCAGCAGGACGTGGGGGGGCATGGAGACCCAGTACTTC,-,TRBJ2-5,once,TRBV5-4
CASSLRGQGTEAFF,TGTGCCAGCAGCTTAAGGGGGCAGGGTACTGAAGCTTTCTTT,TRBD1,TRBJ1-1,-,TRBV11-2
CSVVKGGTEAFF,TGCAGCGTTGTAAAGGGAGGTACTGAAGCTTTCTTT,-,TRBJ1-1,-,TRBV29-1
CAWSVGQQTGNTIYF,TGTGCCTGGAGTGTTGGACAGCAGACTGGAAACACCATATATTTT,-,TRBJ1-3,-,TRBV30
CASSWVQGGGEAFF,TGTGCCAGCAGCTGGGTACAGGGCGGGGGTGAAGCTTTCTTT,-,TRBJ1-1,-,TRBV5-5
CAWSTPDRPGTEAFF,TGTGCCTGGAGTACCCCGGACAGGCCGGGAACTGAAGCTTTCTTT,TRBD1,TRBJ1-1,-,TRBV30
CASLMRPTDTQYF,TGTGCCAGCCTGATGAGGCCCACAGATACGCAGTATTTT,-,TRBJ2-3,-,TRBV28
CASRTGSASYNEQFF,TGTGCCAGCAGGACAGGGTCGGCGTCCTACAATGAGCAGTTCTTC,TRBD1,TRBJ2-1,-,TRBV6-5
CAISEGEGAGEAFF,TGTGCCATCAGTGAGGGTGAGGGGGCGGGTGAAGCTTTCTTT,TRBD1,TRBJ1-1,once,TRBV10-3
CAWNRGIGEKLFF,TGTGCCTGGAATCGGGGGATTGGTGAAAAACTGTTTTTT,-,TRBJ1-4,-,TRBV30
CASSLVGGASAYNEQFF,TGTGCCAGCAGCTTGGTGGGGGGGGCGTCTGCCTACAATGAGCAGTTCTTC,-,TRBJ2-1,-,TRBV7-9
CASSYAGQPNEKLFF,TGTGCCAGCAGTTACGCGGGACAGCCTAATGAAAAACTGTTTTTT,TRBD1,TRBJ1-4,many,TRBV6-5
CASSLGDRAYEQYF,TGCGCCAGCAGCTTGGGGGACAGGGCCTACGAGCAGTACTTC,TRBD1,TRBJ2-7,-,TRBV5-1
CAWSKGRQGIPTDTQYF,TGTGCCTGGAGTAAAGGGAGACAGGGGATTCCCACAGATACGCAGTATTTT,TRBD1,TRBJ2-3,-,TRBV30
CASSLAPGQGAEYGYTF,TGCGCCAGCAGCTTGGCCCCGGGACAGGGGGCTGAGTATGGCTACACCTTC,TRBD1,TRBJ1-2,-,TRBV5-1
CASSLYNAEGYEQYF,TGTGCCAGCAGCCTCTATAACGCCGAGGGTTACGAGCAGTACTTC,-,TRBJ2-7,-,TRBV11-2
CASSGGGGNQPQHF,TGTGCCAGCAGTGGAGGGGGCGGCAATCAGCCCCAGCATTTT,TRBD1,TRBJ1-5,-,TRBV2
CASSSRQGRPVGYTF,TGTGCCAGCAGCTCACGACAGGGGAGACCGGTCGGCTACACCTTC,TRBD1,TRBJ1-2,-,TRBV7-2
CASSLAGNYGYTF,TGTGCCAGCAGCCTAGCGGGTAACTATGGCTACACCTTC,-,TRBJ1-2,-,TRBV9
CASSLGVASNQPQHF,TGTGCCAGCAGCTTAGGAGTAGCGAGCAATCAGCCCCAGCATTTT,-,TRBJ1-5,-,TRBV7-2
CSVALDTQYF,TGCAGCGTTGCCTTAGATACGCAGTATTTT,-,TRBJ2-3,-,TRBV29-1
CASSEWGQASSYEQYF,TGTGCCAGCAGTGAATGGGGACAAGCTAGCTCCTACGAGCAGTACTTC,-,TRBJ2-7,-,TRBV6-1
CASSMGPGDREQFF,TGTGCCAGTAGTATGGGGCCAGGGGACAGGGAGCAGTTCTTC,TRBD1,TRBJ2-1,-,TRBV19
CASSSPSGGDEKLFF,TGTGCCAGTAGTTCCCCCAGTGGGGGGGATGAAAAACTGTTTTTT,-,TRBJ1-4,-,TRBV19
CAISETGQTDTQYF,TGTGCCATCAGTGAGACGGGTCAGACAGATACGCAGTATTTT,-,TRBJ2-3,-,TRBV10-3
CAWSVLRIDEGYTF,TGTGCCTGGAGTGTCTTGCGGATAGATGAAGGCTACACCTTC,-,TRBJ1-2,once,TRBV30
CASSIGLAGGNEQFF,TGTGCCAGTAGTATAGGCCTAGCGGGGGGTAATGAGCAGTTCTTC,TRBD2,TRBJ2-1,-,TRBV19
CASSDIRGRRTGELFF,TGCGCCAGCAGTGATATCAGGGGGCGACGGACCGGGGAGCTGTTTTTT,TRBD1,TRBJ2-2,-,TRBV10-1
CASSNLAGGLGTQYF,TGTGCCAGCAGCAACCTAGCGGGGGGGCTTGGTACGCAGTATTTT,TRBD2,TRBJ2-3,-,TRBV7-3
CASSMSGYSNQPQHF,TGTGCCAGTAGTATGTCGGGGTATAGCAATCAGCCCCAGCATTTT,-,TRBJ1-5,-,TRBV19
CATGWGTGGTEAFF,TGTGCCACCGGGTGGGGGACAGGGGGGACTGAAGCTTTCTTT,TRBD1,TRBJ1-1,-,TRBV28